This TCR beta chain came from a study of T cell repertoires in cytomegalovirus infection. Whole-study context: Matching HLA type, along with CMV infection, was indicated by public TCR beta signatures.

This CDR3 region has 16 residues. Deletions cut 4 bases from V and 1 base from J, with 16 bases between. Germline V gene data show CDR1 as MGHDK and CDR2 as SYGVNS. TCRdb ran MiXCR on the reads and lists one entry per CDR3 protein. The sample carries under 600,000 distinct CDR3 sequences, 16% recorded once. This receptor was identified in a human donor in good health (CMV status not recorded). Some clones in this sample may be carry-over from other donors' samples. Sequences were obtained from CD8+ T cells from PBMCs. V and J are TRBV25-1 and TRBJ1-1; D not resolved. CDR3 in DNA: TGTGCCAGCAGTGGCGCGGGAAGCATGAGGAACACTGAAGCTTTCTTT. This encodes CASSGAGSMRNTEAFF.